This T cell receptor beta chain comes out of a study of cytomegalovirus exposure and HLA in healthy donors. Vbeta (60) and Jbeta (13) primers were used in the PCR. Produced via immunoSEQ multiplex PCR; TCRdb's table is partial and in-frame only. In the table there are about 120,000 clones, around three quarters of which are singletons. V dropped 5 bases and J dropped 6; count of bases not matched to a gene: 15. The CDR3 runs 18 residues. Germline V gene sequence: CDR1 LNHNV, CDR2 YYDKDF (reference sequence). Healthy bone marrow donors made up the donor group. Sequenced material: PBMCs. V and J are TRBV15 and TRBJ2-7; 14 positions agree with TRBD2. The sequence derives from a man aged 25 to 40 in good health and CMV-seronegative. The CDR3 sequence: CATSGSQPGLAGVSEQYF. CDR3 nucleotides: TGTGCCACCAGCGGGTCCCAGCCGGGACTAGCGGGAGTATCCGAGCAGTACTTC.